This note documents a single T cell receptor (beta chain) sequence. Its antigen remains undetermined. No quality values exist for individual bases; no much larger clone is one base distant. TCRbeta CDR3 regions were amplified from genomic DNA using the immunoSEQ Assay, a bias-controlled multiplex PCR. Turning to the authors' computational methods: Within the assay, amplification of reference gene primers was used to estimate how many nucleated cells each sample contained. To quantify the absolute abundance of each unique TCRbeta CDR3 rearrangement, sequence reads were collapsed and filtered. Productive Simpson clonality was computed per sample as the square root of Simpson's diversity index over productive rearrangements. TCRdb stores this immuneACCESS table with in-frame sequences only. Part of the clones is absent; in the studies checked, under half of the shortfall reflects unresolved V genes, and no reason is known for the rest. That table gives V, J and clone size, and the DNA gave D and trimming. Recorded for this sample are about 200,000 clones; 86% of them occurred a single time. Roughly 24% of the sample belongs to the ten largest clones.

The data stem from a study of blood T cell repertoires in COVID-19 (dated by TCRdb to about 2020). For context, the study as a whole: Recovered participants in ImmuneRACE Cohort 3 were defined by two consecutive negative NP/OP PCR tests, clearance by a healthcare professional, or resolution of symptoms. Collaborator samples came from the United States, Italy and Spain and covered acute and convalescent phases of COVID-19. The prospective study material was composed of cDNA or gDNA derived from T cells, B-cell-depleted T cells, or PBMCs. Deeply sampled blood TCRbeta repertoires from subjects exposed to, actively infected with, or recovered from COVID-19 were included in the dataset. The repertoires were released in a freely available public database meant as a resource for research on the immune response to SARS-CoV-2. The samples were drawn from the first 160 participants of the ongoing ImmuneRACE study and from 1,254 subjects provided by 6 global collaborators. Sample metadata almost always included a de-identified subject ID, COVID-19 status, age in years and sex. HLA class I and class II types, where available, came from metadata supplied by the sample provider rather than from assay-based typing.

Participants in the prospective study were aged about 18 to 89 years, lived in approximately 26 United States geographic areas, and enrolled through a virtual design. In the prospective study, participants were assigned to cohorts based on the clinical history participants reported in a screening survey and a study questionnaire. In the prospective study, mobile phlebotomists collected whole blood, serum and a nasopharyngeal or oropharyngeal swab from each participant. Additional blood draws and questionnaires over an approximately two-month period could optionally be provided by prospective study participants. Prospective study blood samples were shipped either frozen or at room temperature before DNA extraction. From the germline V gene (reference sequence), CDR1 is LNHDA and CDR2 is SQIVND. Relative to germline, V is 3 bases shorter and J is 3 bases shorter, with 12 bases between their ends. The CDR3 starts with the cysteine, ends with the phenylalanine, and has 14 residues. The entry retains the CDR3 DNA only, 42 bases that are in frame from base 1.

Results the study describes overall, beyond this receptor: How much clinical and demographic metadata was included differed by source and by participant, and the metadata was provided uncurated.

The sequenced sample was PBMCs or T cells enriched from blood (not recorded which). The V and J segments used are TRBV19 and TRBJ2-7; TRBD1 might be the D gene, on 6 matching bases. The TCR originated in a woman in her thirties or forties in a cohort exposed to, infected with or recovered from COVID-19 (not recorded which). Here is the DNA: TGTGCCAGTAGTATCGGGATCAGGGGCTACGAGCAGTACTTC. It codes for CASSIGIRGYEQYF.